This passage covers 30 T cell receptor beta chains from one sample sequenced in a study of blood T cell repertoires in COVID-19. Data came from immunoSEQ multiplex PCR; TCRdb stores just in-frame clones and leaves some out. The sample yields about 220,000 clones, about 86% seen once. Material: peripheral blood. The receptors derive from a woman between 55 and 75 years old with acute or convalescent COVID-19.

This chain connects TRBV15 to TRBJ1-3; 9 bases are shared with TRBD1. Trimming cost V 3 bases and J 4 bases; bases outside gene matches: 7. Germline CDR1 reads LNHNV; CDR2 reads YYDKDF (reference sequence). The CDR3 consists of 16 residues. CDR3 residues: CATSSGQGIMGNTIYF. DNA of the CDR3: TGTGCCACCAGCAGTGGACAGGGGATCATGGGAAACACCATATATTTT. The full variable domain, its missing parts supplied by reference TRBV15 and TRBJ1-3, is DAMVIQNPRYQVTQFGKPVTLSCSQTLNHNVMYWYQQKSSQAPKLLFHYYDKDFNNEADTPDNFQSRRPNTSFCFLDIRSPGLGDTAMYLCATSSGQGIMGNTIYFGEGSWLTVV.

J is TRBJ1-2 and V is TRBV4-1, with D perhaps TRBD1 (6 bases). V was cut by 2 bases and J by 4 bases, with 20 bases left in between. Per germline, CDR1 MGHRA and CDR2 YSYEKL. The CDR3 totals 17 residues. The CDR3 protein is CASSQMGGAGEGYGYTF. The CDR3 DNA follows: TGCGCCAGCAGCCAAATGGGGGGCGCGGGAGAAGGCTATGGCTACACCTTC.

The chain recombines TRBV5-1 with TRBJ2-2, with D maybe TRBD2 (6 bases). Trimming shortened V by 5 bases and J by 2 bases, and 13 bases separated the two germline ends. The CDR3 totals 15 residues. Germline CDR1 SGHRS, CDR2 YFSETQ. CDR3 protein: CASRIGGDNTGELFF. In DNA, the CDR3 is TGCGCCAGCAGAATAGGAGGGGATAACACCGGGGAGCTGTTTTTT.

V gene TRBV12-3 or TRBV12-4 combines with J gene TRBJ2-4; D unclear. V was clipped by 6 bases and J by 5 bases, with 8 bases between them. The CDR3 is 12 amino acids. CDR3 in amino acids: CASRLRENIQYF. DNA of the CDR3: TGTGCCAGCAGGCTCCGGGAAAACATTCAGTACTTC.

The rearrangement joins TRBV18 to TRBJ2-7, with 7 bases aligning to TRBD1. V lost 3 bases, J lost 3 bases, and 11 bases stayed unmatched. The V gene's germline CDR1 is KGHSH and CDR2 LQKENI. The CDR3 is made up of 16 amino acids. CDR3 region: CASSPLRRQGGYEQYF. Here the CDR3 DNA reads TGTGCCAGCTCACCTTTAAGGAGACAGGGTGGCTACGAGCAGTACTTC.

The J gene is TRBJ1-2, the V gene TRBV5-5, with 7 bases identical to TRBD1. This CDR3 has 13 residues. V shed 4 bases, J shed 8 bases, and the junction held 8 bases outside the gene matches. The germline V gene has CDR1 SGHKS and CDR2 YYEKEE (reference sequence). This CDR3 reads CASSPAATGGYTF. CDR3 nucleotides: TGTGCCAGCAGCCCGGCAGCGACAGGGGGCTACACCTTC.

Notes on this clone: The identical CDR3 is also encoded by other nucleotide sequences in the sample. The gene calls are TRBV5-4 and TRBJ1-6; maybe TRBD1 (5 bases). Trimming pared 1 base from V and 1 base from J, leaving 6 bases between. This CDR3 is 15 amino acids long. Germline CDR1 reads SGHNT; CDR2 reads YYREEE (reference sequence). The CDR3 sequence is CASSLRGSYNSPLHF. Written as DNA, the CDR3 is TGTGCCAGCAGCTTGCGGGGGTCCTATAATTCACCCCTCCACTTT.

The chain couples TRBV5-1 to TRBJ1-1; D uncertain. Germline V gene sequence: CDR1 SGHRS, CDR2 YFSETQ. Trimming pared 0 bases from V and 5 bases from J, leaving 17 bases between. The CDR3 spans 16 residues. The CDR3 nucleotides read TGCGCCAGCAGCTTGGACCCCGCTGGAGGTGGAACTGAAGCTTTCTTT. Protein: CASSLDPAGGGTEAFF.

This clone was observed a handful of times. CDR3 loop: CASSAPGGAFF. In nucleotides, the CDR3 is TGTGCCAGCAGTGCCCCGGGAGGGGCTTTCTTT. This chain connects TRBV6-6 to TRBJ1-1, with no clear D. The CDR3 totals 11 residues. CDR1 MNHNY and CDR2 SVGAGI come from the germline V gene (reference sequence). With 5 bases removed from V and 11 bases from J, the gap between germline ends came to 12 bases.

V is TRBV10-1 and J is TRBJ2-3; 9 positions match TRBD2. The V segment lost 4 bases and the J segment 2 bases; nucleotides outside the gene matches: 4. The CDR3 is 15 residues long. Germline assignment: CDR1 WNHNN and CDR2 SYGVQD (reference sequence). The CDR3 reads CASSGVAGDTDTQYF. In DNA, the CDR3 is TGCGCCAGCAGTGGGGTAGCGGGGGACACAGATACGCAGTATTTT.

This clone was detected only a few times. Other DNA sequences in the sample encode the same CDR3. Here the CDR3 DNA reads TGTGCCAGCAGTCGACAGGGGTTCACTGAAGCTTTCTTT. It encodes CASSRQGFTEAFF. The chain joins TRBV6-2 or TRBV6-3 to TRBJ1-1; 8 bases agree with TRBD1. Germline V lookup: CDR1 MNHEY, CDR2 SVGEGT. V lost 5 bases, J lost 4 bases, and 3 bases stayed unmatched. This CDR3 has 13 residues.

The chain uses TRBV7-8 and TRBJ2-7; 12 bases are a match to TRBD2. The CDR3 totals 14 residues. The germline V gene has CDR1 SGHVS and CDR2 FQNEAQ. V gave up 4 bases and J gave up 4 bases; unmatched junction bases: 2. In DNA form, the CDR3 reads TGTGCCAGCAGCTCGACTAGCGGGGGTTACGAGCAGTACTTC. Protein sequence: CASSSTSGGYEQYF.

This clone appeared once. The chain couples TRBV30 to TRBJ1-2; D possibly corresponds to TRBD1 (5 bases). The CDR3 sequence is 12 residues long. The V and J ends lost 5 bases and 2 bases respectively, with 9 bases between them. Germline values: CDR1 GTSNPN, CDR2 SVGIG (reference sequence). The CDR3: CAWYRQNYGYTF. DNA of the CDR3: TGTGCCTGGTACAGACAGAACTATGGCTACACCTTC.

J is TRBJ1-2 and V is TRBV7-2, with TRBD1 matching 9 bases. The junction had 5 bases not matched to a gene; V was cut back by 4 bases and J by 5 bases. Germline CDR1 reads SGHTA; CDR2 reads FQGNSA. This CDR3 has 14 residues. The CDR3 is CASSSTGGRYGYTF. CDR3 bases: TGTGCCAGCAGCTCGACAGGGGGAAGGTATGGCTACACCTTC.

This clone was seen more than once but under ten times. The chain recombines TRBV18 with TRBJ2-2; 10 bases line up with TRBD1. The V gene's germline CDR1 is KGHSH and CDR2 LQKENI. Unmatched junction bases numbered 4, after V lost 3 bases and J lost 3 bases. The CDR3 length is 16 residues. The CDR3 DNA reads as TGTGCCAGCTCACCCTCGGGGACAGGGGACACCGGGGAGCTGTTTTTT. It yields the protein CASSPSGTGDTGELFF.

The chain combines TRBV30 with TRBJ1-1; TRBD1 matches 11 bases. The germline CDR1 and CDR2 sequences are GTSNPN and SVGIG (reference sequence). The length of the CDR3 is 15 residues. V shed 6 bases and J 0 bases; nucleotides not matched to a gene: 6. The CDR3 DNA sequence: TGTGCCTGCAGTAGGGACAGGGGGATGAACACTGAAGCTTTCTTT. It codes for CACSRDRGMNTEAFF.

In its sample, this clone was seen once. V is TRBV7-3 and J is TRBJ1-1, with a possible D match to TRBD1 (6 bases). Germline V gives CDR1 SGHTA, CDR2 FQGTGA. Deletions cut 4 bases from V and 1 base from J, with 7 bases between. CDR3 size: 13 residues. The CDR3 nucleotides are TGTGCCAGCAGCTCGGGACAGAACACTGAAGCTTTCTTT. Its translation: CASSSGQNTEAFF.

This chain links TRBV5-1 with TRBJ2-7, with 8 nucleotides matching TRBD2. The CDR3 is 14 residues long. The germline CDR1 and CDR2 sequences are SGHRS and YFSETQ. The J segment lost 5 bases and the V segment lost 5 bases, leaving 9 bases of the junction unmatched. CDR3 bases: TGCGCCAGCAGTGAACGGGGGGGAAAAGACGAGCAGTACTTC. It specifies CASSERGGKDEQYF.

The genes are TRBV5-4 and TRBJ2-7; 8 bases map to TRBD1. The CDR3 is made up of 14 amino acids. J gave up 5 bases and V 3 bases, and 7 bases lay outside the gene matches. The V gene's germline CDR1 is SGHNT and CDR2 YYREEE (reference sequence). CDR3 sequence (DNA): TGTGCCAGCAGCTACGGACAGGGCCGGCACGAGCAGTACTTC. Protein product: CASSYGQGRHEQYF. Full variable domain (outside the CDR3, taken from reference TRBV5-4 and TRBJ2-7): ETGVTQSPTHLIKTRGQQVTLRCSSQSGHNTVSWYQQALGQGPQFIFQYYREEENGRGNFPPRFSGLQFPNYSSELNVNALELDDSALYLCASSYGQGRHEQYFGPGTRLTVT.

The chain couples TRBV6-4 to TRBJ1-1; unclear D gene. The CDR3 consists of 17 residues. Trimming stripped 2 bases from V and 7 bases from J, with 23 bases between. CDR1 is MRHNA, CDR2 SNTAGT, per germline. In nucleotides, the CDR3 is TGTGCCAGCAGTGACCCGAGACCCAAACTAACCCCGATTGAAGCTTTCTTT. Translation: CASSDPRPKLTPIEAFF.

The chain couples TRBV27 to TRBJ1-3, with 8 bases lining up with TRBD1. V was clipped by 5 bases and J by 4 bases; unmatched bases: 7. The CDR3 has 15 amino acids. Germline CDR1 MNHEY, CDR2 SMNVEV (reference sequence). The chain's CDR3 is CASSPRTGSGNTIYF. CDR3 DNA sequence: TGTGCCAGCAGTCCCCGGACAGGGTCGGGAAACACCATATATTTT.

The V call is TRBV30, the J call TRBJ1-1; D gene ambiguous. This CDR3 spans 12 amino acids. V was clipped by 3 bases and J by 1 base, with 6 bases between them. From germline, CDR1 is GTSNPN and CDR2 SVGIG (reference sequence). The CDR3 here is CAWSIGNTEAFF. CDR3 coding DNA: TGTGCCTGGAGCATCGGGAACACTGAAGCTTTCTTT. The entire variable domain, with the rest obtained from reference TRBV30 and TRBJ1-1, is as follows: SQTIHQWPATLVQPVGSPLSLECTVEGTSNPNLYWYRQAAGRGLQLLFYSVGIGQISSEVPQNLSASRPQDRQFILSSKKLLLSDSGFYLCAWSIGNTEAFFGQGTRLTVV.

The rearrangement links TRBV5-5 to TRBJ2-5; TRBD2 agrees at 13 bases. With V trimmed by 7 bases and J by 5 bases, 11 bases remained unmatched. The V gene's germline CDR1 is SGHKS and CDR2 YYEKEE (reference sequence). The CDR3 is 16 residues long. In DNA, the CDR3 is TGTGCCAGCTGGACTAGCGGGGGCCCGGGCCGTGAGACCCAGTACTTC. It encodes CASWTSGGPGRETQYF.

The CDR3 spells CAWSRAGGSQETQYF. Written as DNA, the CDR3 is TGTGCCTGGAGTAGAGCGGGGGGGAGCCAAGAGACCCAGTACTTC. The J gene is TRBJ2-5, the V gene TRBV30, with TRBD2 identical over 10 bases. After removal of 2 bases from V and 1 base from J, the junction contained 4 bases not matched to a gene. This CDR3 has 15 amino acids. From germline, CDR1 is GTSNPN and CDR2 SVGIG (reference sequence).

This chain links TRBV6-1 with TRBJ2-5; 7 bases line up with TRBD1. CDR3 length: 13 residues. The J segment lost 3 bases and the V segment lost 3 bases, leaving 1 base of the junction unmatched. Per germline, CDR1 MNHNS and CDR2 SASEGT. CDR3 protein: CASSEGQKETQYF. Here the CDR3 DNA reads TGTGCCAGCAGTGAGGGACAGAAAGAGACCCAGTACTTC.

The rearrangement uses TRBV15 and TRBJ1-4; D is unclear. Trimming stripped 1 base from V and 7 bases from J, with 13 bases between. The germline gives CDR1 LNHNV, CDR2 YYDKDF (reference sequence). The CDR3 runs 15 residues. CDR3 protein: CATSRAGSRVEKLFF. Here the CDR3 DNA reads TGTGCCACCAGCAGAGCCGGGAGTAGAGTTGAAAAACTGTTTTTT.

This sequence joins TRBV27 and TRBJ1-1; D uncertain. The CDR3 is 14 amino acids. V was trimmed by 4 bases and J by 0 bases, leaving 9 bases between them. The germline V gene has CDR1 MNHEY and CDR2 SMNVEV (reference sequence). CDR3 DNA: TGTGCCAGCAGTTCCTCCGGGGTGAACACTGAAGCTTTCTTT. This translates into CASSSSGVNTEAFF.

The chain couples TRBV2 to TRBJ1-2; TRBD1 agrees at 9 bases. CDR1 SNHLY and CDR2 FYNNEI come from the germline V gene. The junction had 3 bases not matched to a gene; V was cut back by 9 bases and J by 4 bases. The CDR3 has 12 amino acids. Written as DNA, the CDR3 is TGTGCCAGGGGGACAGGGATCTATGGCTACACCTTC. The encoded protein is CARGTGIYGYTF.

This chain links TRBV10-3 with TRBJ2-2; 7 bases match TRBD2. The germline gives CDR1 ENHRY, CDR2 SYGVKD. There are 14 residues in the CDR3. The J segment lost 6 bases and the V segment lost 3 bases, leaving 4 bases of the junction unmatched. DNA for the CDR3: TGTGCCATCAGTGATCCCGGGGGGTCCGGGGAGCTGTTTTTT. Translating gives CAISDPGGSGELFF.

The chain combines TRBV11-3 with TRBJ2-3, with 8 bases lining up with TRBD2. CDR3 size: 15 residues. Germline V gene data show CDR1 as SGHNT and CDR2 as YENEEA. V lost 3 bases and J lost 4; bases outside the gene matches: 6. CDR3 residues: CASSFGGRGADTQYF. In nucleotides, the CDR3 is TGTGCCAGCAGCTTCGGGGGGCGGGGGGCAGATACGCAGTATTTT.